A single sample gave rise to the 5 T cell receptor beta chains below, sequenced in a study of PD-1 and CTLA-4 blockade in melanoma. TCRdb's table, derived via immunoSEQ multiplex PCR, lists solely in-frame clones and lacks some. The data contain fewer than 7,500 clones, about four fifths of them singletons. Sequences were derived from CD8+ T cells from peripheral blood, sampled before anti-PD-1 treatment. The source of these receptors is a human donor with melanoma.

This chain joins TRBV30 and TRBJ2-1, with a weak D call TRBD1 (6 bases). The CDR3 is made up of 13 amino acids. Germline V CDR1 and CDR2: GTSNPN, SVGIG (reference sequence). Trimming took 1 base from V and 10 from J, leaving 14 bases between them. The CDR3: CAWSAKIRGEQFF. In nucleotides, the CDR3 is TGTGCCTGGAGTGCAAAAATCAGGGGCGAGCAGTTCTTC.

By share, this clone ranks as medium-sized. The CDR3 DNA is TGTGCCAGCAGTGCAGGGAACACCGGGGAGCTGTTTTTT. Encoded protein: CASSAGNTGELFF. The rearrangement uses TRBV6-4 and TRBJ2-2; D gene ambiguous. V was shortened by 4 bases and J by 1 base, with 4 bases between the two germline ends. Germline loops: CDR1 MRHNA, CDR2 SNTAGT. There are 13 residues in the CDR3.

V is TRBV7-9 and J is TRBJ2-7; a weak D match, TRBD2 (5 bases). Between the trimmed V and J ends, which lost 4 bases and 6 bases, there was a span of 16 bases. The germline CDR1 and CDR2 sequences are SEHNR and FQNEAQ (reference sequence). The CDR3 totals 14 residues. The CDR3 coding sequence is TGTGCCAGCAGCTCACAACTAGGTCCGGGCGAGCAGTACTTC. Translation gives CASSSQLGPGEQYF. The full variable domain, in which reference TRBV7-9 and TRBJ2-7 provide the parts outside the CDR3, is DTGVSQNPRHKITKRGQNVTFRCDPISEHNRLYWYRQTLGQGPEFLTYFQNEAQLEKSRLLSDRFSAERPKGSFSTLEIQRTEQGDSAMYLCASSSQLGPGEQYFGPGTRLTVT.

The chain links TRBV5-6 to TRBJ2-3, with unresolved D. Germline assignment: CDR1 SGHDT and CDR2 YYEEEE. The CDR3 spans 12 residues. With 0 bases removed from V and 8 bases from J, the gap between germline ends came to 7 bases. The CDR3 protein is CASSLGQATQYF. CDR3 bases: TGTGCCAGCAGCTTGGGCCAGGCTACGCAGTATTTT. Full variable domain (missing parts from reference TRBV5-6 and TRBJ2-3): DAGVTQSPTHLIKTRGQQVTLRCSPKSGHDTVSWYQQALGQGPQFIFQYYEEEERQRGNFPDRFSGHQFPNYSSELNVNALLLGDSALYLCASSLGQATQYFGPGTRLTVL.

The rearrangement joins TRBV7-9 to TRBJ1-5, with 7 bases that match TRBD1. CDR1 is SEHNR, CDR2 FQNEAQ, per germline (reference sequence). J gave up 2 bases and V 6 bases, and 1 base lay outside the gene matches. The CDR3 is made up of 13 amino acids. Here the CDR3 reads CASSDRGNQPQHF. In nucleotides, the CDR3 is TGTGCCAGCAGTGACAGGGGCAATCAGCCCCAGCATTTT.